This TCR beta chain came from a study of T cells in Graves' hyperthyroidism and ophthalmopathy. General study results and limits: Among clonotypes expanded in thyroid above 0.001, most were also found in blood. From stable hyperthyroidism, ophthalmopathy was separated by a 13 V-J model.

The CDR3 regions of TCR beta were amplified from RNA transcripts. First-round RT-PCR with HTBI primers amplified the TCR CDR3 region. MiXCR, run by TCRdb on the multiplex PCR reads, gives a single entry per CDR3 protein. The sample lists roughly 360,000 distinct CDR3 sequences, about 14% seen once, with less than 25% in the top ten. The CDR3 sequence is 13 residues long. V shed 7 bases and J shed 1 base, with 11 bases lying between them. Germline CDR1 and CDR2: MNHNS and SASEGT. This clonotype was seen many times. Its antigen is unidentified. Hyperthyroidism patients were newly diagnosed, had disease duration under 2 months, and were aged 18 to 65 years. Clinical symptoms, serum thyroxine, TRAb, thyroid ultrasound and orbital computed tomography established diagnosis.

V and J are TRBV6-1 and TRBJ2-7; D uncertain. Sequenced material: blood. The clonotype was recovered from a man aged 25 to 40 with Graves' hyperthyroidism that later progressed to Graves' ophthalmopathy. The CDR3 sequence is CASKGIVSYEQYF. The DNA of the CDR3 is TGTGCCAGCAAAGGGATAGTATCCTACGAGCAGTACTTC.